These 6 T cell receptor beta chains were sequenced from one sample in a study of T cell changes during pregnancy in multiple sclerosis. Data came from immunoSEQ multiplex PCR; TCRdb stores just in-frame clones and leaves some out. The table records more than 9,500 clones, around 84% of them present only once. The specimen comprised CD8+ T cells from peripheral blood mononuclear cells, sampled after pregnancy. Source of these receptors: a female donor in good health, enrolled as a control in a pregnancy study.

The chain joins TRBV28 to TRBJ1-1, with D maybe TRBD1 (5 bases). Trimming cost V 3 bases and J 8 bases, with 25 bases left between them. The CDR3 is made up of 17 amino acids. Germline values: CDR1 MDHEN, CDR2 SYDVKM. CDR3: CASSFYVWGVIPLEAFF. The CDR3 DNA reads TGTGCCAGCAGTTTTTACGTCTGGGGCGTAATTCCCCTCGAAGCTTTCTTT.

The CDR3 here is CASSYSWTPNTGELFF. The DNA for the CDR3 is TGTGCCAGCAGTTACTCCTGGACTCCTAACACCGGGGAGCTGTTTTTT. The chain carries TRBV6-5 and TRBJ2-2; possible D gene TRBD2, 5 bases. CDR3 length: 16 amino acids. Germline V gene data show CDR1 as MNHEY and CDR2 as SVGAGI. V lost 0 bases, J lost 2 bases, and 10 bases lay in between.

The chain employs TRBV27 and TRBJ2-1; 12 nucleotides align to TRBD2. V lost 4 bases, J lost 12 bases, and 10 bases stayed unmatched. Germline V lookup: CDR1 MNHEY, CDR2 SMNVEV (reference sequence). The CDR3 runs to 15 residues. CDR3 coding DNA: TGTGCCAGCAGTTCAAGACTAGCGGGGGTGCGATGGCAGTTCTTC. Protein: CASSSRLAGVRWQFF.

The genes are TRBV21-1 and TRBJ2-7; the table's D call TRBD2 went unverified against the DNA. TRBV21-1 represents a pseudogene. The length of the CDR3 is 13 residues. In DNA form, the CDR3 reads TGTGCCAGCAGCGCGGGAGGGTTAGGCGAGCAGTACTTC. Protein product: CASSAGGLGEQYF.

The chain combines TRBV30 with TRBJ2-2; TRBD2 is a possible D gene (7 bases). With 1 base removed from V and 3 bases from J, the gap between germline ends came to 12 bases. Germline CDR1 and CDR2: GTSNPN and SVGIG (reference sequence). There are 15 residues in the CDR3. CDR3 loop: CAWSEGGGHTGELFF. CDR3 sequence (DNA): TGTGCCTGGAGTGAAGGGGGGGGTCACACCGGGGAGCTGTTTTTT.

The chain recombines TRBV7-9 with TRBJ2-2; 14 nucleotides match TRBD2. Unmatched junction bases numbered 5, after V lost 5 bases and J lost 0 bases. The CDR3 has 18 amino acids. Per the germline V gene, CDR1 is SEHNR and CDR2 is FQNEAQ (reference sequence). The CDR3 nucleotides read TGTGCCAGCAGCCCGACTAGCGGGAGGGCTCCGAACACCGGGGAGCTGTTTTTT. It is translated as CASSPTSGRAPNTGELFF.